This T cell receptor (beta chain) was documented in a study of shared clonotypes between healthy human individuals. Study as a whole: The donor pool was made up of two women and a few men aged 18 to 49. Study-level points and caveats: The low donor count limited represented genetic and exposure-history diversity. Apart from blood, nothing was sampled; tissue repertoires likely differ.

The count of this clone is one. Its antigen remains unknown. Splitting the CD4+ cells yielded a CD45RA+ naive subset and a CD45RA-negative memory subset. After removal of 6 bases from V and 1 base from J, the junction contained 9 bases not matched to a gene. CDR1 and CDR2 from the germline V gene are MNHNY and SVGAGI (reference sequence). CDR3 length: 16 amino acids. Data came from immunoSEQ multiplex PCR; TCRdb stores just in-frame clones and leaves some out. The table records under 750,000 clones, around 70% of them present only once. Sequencing was performed on memory CD4+ T cells sorted from blood. Subset noted: CD45RA-negative fraction. The V and J genes are TRBV6-6 and TRBJ1-5, with 7 positions matching TRBD1. This clonotype was obtained from a woman under 40 in good health. CDR3 residues: CASRSNRGGSNQPQHF. The CDR3 nucleotides read TGTGCCAGCAGATCTAACAGGGGAGGCAGCAATCAGCCCCAGCATTTT.